Listed below are T cell receptor beta chains from one sample, sequenced in a study of cytomegalovirus exposure and HLA in healthy donors. Some clones are missing from TCRdb's copy, which holds only in-frame ones; the method was immunoSEQ multiplex PCR. The sample shows under 200,000 clones, 60% to 80% of them seen only once. The sequenced sample was PBMCs. These receptors all stem from a man aged 60 to 69 in good health and CMV-seronegative. Each CDR3 is given with its conserved first and last residue. Fields, in order: D gene, J gene, clone size, V gene, CDR3 DNA, CDR3 protein. A D gene is named only where the DNA matches it firmly. Clone size is shown for a subset of rows, as once, few, many or a class of expanded clone.

d_call: TRBD1
j_call: TRBJ1-5
clone_size: NA
v_call: TRBV6-6
cdr3_nt: TGTGCCAGCAGCCCCCGAGACAGGGCTAATCAGCCCCAGCATTTT
cdr3_aa: CASSPRDRANQPQHF

d_call: TRBD2
j_call: TRBJ2-7
clone_size: NA
v_call: TRBV5-1
cdr3_nt: TGCGCCAGCAGCTTGGCCACCGGGGGGGTATCCTACGAGCAGTACTTC
cdr3_aa: CASSLATGGVSYEQYF

d_call: TRBD2
j_call: TRBJ2-3
clone_size: NA
v_call: TRBV19
cdr3_nt: TGTGCCAGTAGTTGGACTAGCGGGAGACGGGCTCCAGATACGCAGTATTTT
cdr3_aa: CASSWTSGRRAPDTQYF

d_call: TRBD1
j_call: TRBJ1-2
clone_size: NA
v_call: TRBV10-3
cdr3_nt: TGTGCCATCAGTGGGGACAGGGGCTATGGCTACACCTTC
cdr3_aa: CAISGDRGYGYTF

d_call: TRBD1
j_call: TRBJ1-2
clone_size: NA
v_call: TRBV29-1
cdr3_nt: TGCAGCGCAGGAGAATCGGGACAGGGTGAAGGCTACACCTTC
cdr3_aa: CSAGESGQGEGYTF

d_call: TRBD1
j_call: TRBJ2-7
clone_size: once
v_call: TRBV19
cdr3_nt: TGTGCCAGTAGTCCCGGACAGGGTAGCTCCTACGAGCAGTACTTC
cdr3_aa: CASSPGQGSSYEQYF

d_call: NA
j_call: TRBJ2-7
clone_size: NA
v_call: TRBV21-1
cdr3_nt: TGTGCCAGCAGCAATCTAGAGACAGGGGTTTTTTACGAGCAGTACTTC
cdr3_aa: CASSNLETGVFYEQYF

d_call: TRBD2
j_call: TRBJ2-3
clone_size: NA
v_call: TRBV30
cdr3_nt: TGTGCCTGGAAACATGGGGCTCGGGCTAGCGGCTACACAGATACGCAGTATTTT
cdr3_aa: CAWKHGARASGYTDTQYF

d_call: TRBD1
j_call: TRBJ1-1
clone_size: NA
v_call: TRBV6-5
cdr3_nt: TGTGCCAGCAGTTGGACAGGTCAAACGACGAACACTGAAGCTTTCTTT
cdr3_aa: CASSWTGQTTNTEAFF

d_call: NA
j_call: TRBJ2-2
clone_size: NA
v_call: TRBV4-1
cdr3_nt: TGCGCCAGCAGCCAAGAAGCGGGGCGGGGGCCCCTGCTCCCCGGGGAGCTGTTTTTT
cdr3_aa: CASSQEAGRGPLLPGELFF

d_call: TRBD1
j_call: TRBJ2-1
clone_size: NA
v_call: TRBV7-3
cdr3_nt: TGTGCCAGCAGCTTAGGGGCAGGGGGTACCAATGAGCAGTTCTTC
cdr3_aa: CASSLGAGGTNEQFF

d_call: TRBD1
j_call: TRBJ1-1
clone_size: few
v_call: TRBV5-6
cdr3_nt: TGTGCCAGCAGCTCCGGGACAGGGACGAACACTGAAGCTTTCTTT
cdr3_aa: CASSSGTGTNTEAFF

d_call: NA
j_call: TRBJ2-3
clone_size: few
v_call: TRBV4-1
cdr3_nt: TGCGCCAGCAGCTTAGATCTAGCAACAGATACGCAGTATTTT
cdr3_aa: CASSLDLATDTQYF

d_call: TRBD1
j_call: TRBJ1-1
clone_size: NA
v_call: TRBV6-1
cdr3_nt: TGTGCCAGCAGTGTATTGGGACAGGTCCCTGAAGCTTTCTTT
cdr3_aa: CASSVLGQVPEAFF

d_call: TRBD1
j_call: TRBJ1-5
clone_size: NA
v_call: TRBV6-1
cdr3_nt: TGTGCCAGCAGAGACAGGGTCGACAATCAGCCCCAGCATTTT
cdr3_aa: CASRDRVDNQPQHF

d_call: NA
j_call: TRBJ1-2
clone_size: NA
v_call: TRBV6-1
cdr3_nt: TGTGCCAGCAGTGCGACGGAGCTCGTCTATGGCTACACCTTC
cdr3_aa: CASSATELVYGYTF

d_call: NA
j_call: TRBJ1-6
clone_size: NA
v_call: TRBV6-6
cdr3_nt: TGTGCCAGCAGTTACTCTGACGGGTCACCCCTCCACTTT
cdr3_aa: CASSYSDGSPLHF

d_call: NA
j_call: TRBJ1-3
clone_size: NA
v_call: TRBV2
cdr3_nt: TGTGCCAGCAGTGACCGCTCTGGAAACACCATATATTTT
cdr3_aa: CASSDRSGNTIYF

d_call: TRBD1
j_call: TRBJ2-1
clone_size: few
v_call: TRBV7-2
cdr3_nt: TGTGCCAGCAGCCCAGGGACAGGGGGCCATGAGCAGTTCTTC
cdr3_aa: CASSPGTGGHEQFF

d_call: TRBD2
j_call: TRBJ2-1
clone_size: NA
v_call: TRBV4-2
cdr3_nt: TGTGCCAGCAGCCAAGATCTAGCGGTATACAATGAGCAGTTCTTC
cdr3_aa: CASSQDLAVYNEQFF

d_call: TRBD1
j_call: TRBJ1-4
clone_size: NA
v_call: TRBV11-2
cdr3_nt: TGTGCCAGCAGCTCAACCACAGGGGGCCGAGAAAAACTGTTTTTT
cdr3_aa: CASSSTTGGREKLFF

d_call: NA
j_call: TRBJ1-2
clone_size: few
v_call: TRBV18
cdr3_nt: TGTGCCAGCTCCGAGGGTGTCTCCTTTGGCTACACCTTC
cdr3_aa: CASSEGVSFGYTF

d_call: TRBD2
j_call: TRBJ2-3
clone_size: NA
v_call: TRBV6-5
cdr3_nt: TGTGCCAGCGGCCGGGAGGTCGGGACAGATACGCAGTATTTT
cdr3_aa: CASGREVGTDTQYF

d_call: TRBD1
j_call: TRBJ1-2
clone_size: NA
v_call: TRBV2
cdr3_nt: TGTGCCAGCGTAAAACCGGGACAGGGGGCGCGAGGCTACACCTTC
cdr3_aa: CASVKPGQGARGYTF

d_call: TRBD1
j_call: TRBJ2-5
clone_size: NA
v_call: TRBV25-1
cdr3_nt: TGTGCCAGCAGTGAAGGGTTTGACAGGGTTGGGGAGACCCAGTACTTC
cdr3_aa: CASSEGFDRVGETQYF

d_call: NA
j_call: TRBJ2-3
clone_size: NA
v_call: TRBV5-6
cdr3_nt: TGTGCCAGCAGCTTGGAGACTACATTCACAGATACGCAGTATTTT
cdr3_aa: CASSLETTFTDTQYF

d_call: NA
j_call: TRBJ1-4
clone_size: NA
v_call: TRBV5-8
cdr3_nt: TGTGCCAGCAGCTTGGGGCAGGGCATAAATGAAAAACTGTTTTTT
cdr3_aa: CASSLGQGINEKLFF

d_call: NA
j_call: TRBJ1-1
clone_size: NA
v_call: TRBV28
cdr3_nt: TGTGCCAGCAGTCCCCAGGACACTGAAGCTTTCTTT
cdr3_aa: CASSPQDTEAFF

d_call: NA
j_call: TRBJ2-1
clone_size: NA
v_call: TRBV2
cdr3_nt: TGTGCCAGCAGTGAAGGGGCAGGGGACCCCTACAATGAGCAGTTCTTC
cdr3_aa: CASSEGAGDPYNEQFF

d_call: TRBD1
j_call: TRBJ1-4
clone_size: NA
v_call: TRBV7-8
cdr3_nt: TGTGCCAGCAGCCTCGGACAGGGTCGTGAAAAACTGTTTTTT
cdr3_aa: CASSLGQGREKLFF

d_call: TRBD1
j_call: TRBJ2-7
clone_size: once
v_call: TRBV5-6
cdr3_nt: TGTGCCAGCAGCCTAGGACAGGGCTCCTACGAGCAGTACTTC
cdr3_aa: CASSLGQGSYEQYF

d_call: NA
j_call: TRBJ1-2
clone_size: NA
v_call: TRBV30
cdr3_nt: TGTGCCTGGACCGTTCTGTCTAACTATGGCTACACCTTC
cdr3_aa: CAWTVLSNYGYTF

d_call: NA
j_call: TRBJ2-3
clone_size: NA
v_call: TRBV29-1
cdr3_nt: TGCAGCGTTGGCCAGGGGCTCACAGATACGCAGTATTTT
cdr3_aa: CSVGQGLTDTQYF

d_call: NA
j_call: TRBJ2-1
clone_size: NA
v_call: TRBV7-3
cdr3_nt: TGTGCCAGCAGCTTAGCGGGGGCCGCGAATGAGCAGTTCTTC
cdr3_aa: CASSLAGAANEQFF

d_call: TRBD1
j_call: TRBJ2-5
clone_size: NA
v_call: TRBV5-1
cdr3_nt: TGCGCCAGCAGTCTTCGGGCCACAGGGGGCCAAGAGACCCAGTACTTC
cdr3_aa: CASSLRATGGQETQYF

d_call: TRBD1
j_call: TRBJ1-1
clone_size: many
v_call: TRBV6-5
cdr3_nt: TGTGCCAGCTCCCCGACAGGGATGAACACTGAAGCTTTCTTT
cdr3_aa: CASSPTGMNTEAFF

d_call: NA
j_call: TRBJ1-5
clone_size: few
v_call: TRBV21-1
cdr3_nt: TGTGCCAGCAGCAAAGCAGGTCCGGGGCAGCCCCAGCATTTT
cdr3_aa: CASSKAGPGQPQHF

d_call: NA
j_call: TRBJ2-5
clone_size: NA
v_call: TRBV5-4
cdr3_nt: TGTGCCAGCAGCTTGGGTGACAGAAAAGAGACCCAGTACTTC
cdr3_aa: CASSLGDRKETQYF

d_call: NA
j_call: TRBJ1-1
clone_size: NA
v_call: TRBV30
cdr3_nt: TGTGCCTGGAGTAAAGCCTCCGAAGCTTTCTTT
cdr3_aa: CAWSKASEAFF

d_call: NA
j_call: TRBJ2-5
clone_size: NA
v_call: TRBV5-1
cdr3_nt: TGCGCCAGCAGCCAGTCTAGCATTCAAGAGACCCAGTACTTC
cdr3_aa: CASSQSSIQETQYF

d_call: TRBD1
j_call: TRBJ1-2
clone_size: NA
v_call: TRBV27
cdr3_nt: TGTGCCAGCAGTTTATACCAGGGGGCAATAATCGGTGGCTACACCTTC
cdr3_aa: CASSLYQGAIIGGYTF

d_call: TRBD1
j_call: TRBJ1-1
clone_size: few
v_call: TRBV7-2
cdr3_nt: TGTGCCAGCAGCATTAGACAGGGTACTGAAGCTTTCTTT
cdr3_aa: CASSIRQGTEAFF

d_call: TRBD1
j_call: TRBJ1-4
clone_size: NA
v_call: TRBV6-1
cdr3_nt: TGTGCCAGCAGTGTTCAGGGGGACGAAAAACTGTTTTTT
cdr3_aa: CASSVQGDEKLFF

d_call: TRBD2
j_call: TRBJ2-3
clone_size: NA
v_call: TRBV9
cdr3_nt: TGTGCCAGCAGCGTAGGCGCTAGCGGGGCTGGCACAGATACGCAGTATTTT
cdr3_aa: CASSVGASGAGTDTQYF

d_call: NA
j_call: TRBJ1-2
clone_size: NA
v_call: TRBV5-1
cdr3_nt: TGCGCCAGCAGCTTGGGAACAGCCAACTATGGCTACACCTTC
cdr3_aa: CASSLGTANYGYTF

d_call: NA
j_call: TRBJ1-5
clone_size: NA
v_call: TRBV18
cdr3_nt: TGTGCCAGCTCAGGAACAGGGCCCAATCAGCCCCAGCATTTT
cdr3_aa: CASSGTGPNQPQHF

d_call: TRBD1
j_call: TRBJ2-1
clone_size: once
v_call: TRBV2
cdr3_nt: TGTGCCAGCAGTGCGGACAGGGGGTCGTACAATGAGCAGTTCTTC
cdr3_aa: CASSADRGSYNEQFF

d_call: TRBD2
j_call: TRBJ2-1
clone_size: NA
v_call: TRBV29-1
cdr3_nt: TGCAGCGTAGTGGGGACTAGCGGGGGGGGGCCCTACAATGAGCAGTTCTTC
cdr3_aa: CSVVGTSGGGPYNEQFF